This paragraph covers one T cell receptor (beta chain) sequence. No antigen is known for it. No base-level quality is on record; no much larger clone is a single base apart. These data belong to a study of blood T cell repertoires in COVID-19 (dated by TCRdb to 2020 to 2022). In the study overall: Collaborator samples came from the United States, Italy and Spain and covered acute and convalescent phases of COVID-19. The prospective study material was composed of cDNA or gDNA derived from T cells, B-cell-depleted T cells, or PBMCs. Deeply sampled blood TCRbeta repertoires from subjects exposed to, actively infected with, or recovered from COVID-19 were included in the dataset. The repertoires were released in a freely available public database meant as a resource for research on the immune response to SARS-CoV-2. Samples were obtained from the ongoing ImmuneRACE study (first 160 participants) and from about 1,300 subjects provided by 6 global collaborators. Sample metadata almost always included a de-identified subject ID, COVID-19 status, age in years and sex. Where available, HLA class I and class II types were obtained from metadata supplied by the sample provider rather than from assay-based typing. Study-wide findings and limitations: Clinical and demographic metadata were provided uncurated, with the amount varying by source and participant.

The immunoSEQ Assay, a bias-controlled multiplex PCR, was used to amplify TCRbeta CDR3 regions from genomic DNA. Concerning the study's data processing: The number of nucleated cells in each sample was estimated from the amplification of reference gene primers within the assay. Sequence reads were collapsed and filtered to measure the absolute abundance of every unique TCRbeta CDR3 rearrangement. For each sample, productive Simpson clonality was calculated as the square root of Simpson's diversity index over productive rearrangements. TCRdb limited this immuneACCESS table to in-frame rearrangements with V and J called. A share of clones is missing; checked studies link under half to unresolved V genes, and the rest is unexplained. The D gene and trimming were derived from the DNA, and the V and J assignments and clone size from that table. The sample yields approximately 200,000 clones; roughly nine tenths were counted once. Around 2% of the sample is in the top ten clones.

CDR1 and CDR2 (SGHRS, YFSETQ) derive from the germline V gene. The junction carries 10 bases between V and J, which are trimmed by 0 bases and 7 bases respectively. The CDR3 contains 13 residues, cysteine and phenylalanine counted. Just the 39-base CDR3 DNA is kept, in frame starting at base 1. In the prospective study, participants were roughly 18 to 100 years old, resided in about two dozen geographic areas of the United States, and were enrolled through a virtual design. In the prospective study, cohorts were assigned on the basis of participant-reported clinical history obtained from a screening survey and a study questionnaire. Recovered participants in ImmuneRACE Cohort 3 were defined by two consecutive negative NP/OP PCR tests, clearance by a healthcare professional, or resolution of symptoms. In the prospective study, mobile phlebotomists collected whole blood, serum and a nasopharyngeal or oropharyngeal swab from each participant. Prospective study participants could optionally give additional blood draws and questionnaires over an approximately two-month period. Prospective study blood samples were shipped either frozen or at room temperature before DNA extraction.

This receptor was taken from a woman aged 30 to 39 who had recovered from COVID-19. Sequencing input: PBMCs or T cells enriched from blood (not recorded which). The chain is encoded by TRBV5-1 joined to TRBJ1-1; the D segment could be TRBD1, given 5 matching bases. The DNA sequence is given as TGCGCCAGCAGCTTGGGAGTCAGGGATGAAGCTTTCTTT. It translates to CASSLGVRDEAFF.